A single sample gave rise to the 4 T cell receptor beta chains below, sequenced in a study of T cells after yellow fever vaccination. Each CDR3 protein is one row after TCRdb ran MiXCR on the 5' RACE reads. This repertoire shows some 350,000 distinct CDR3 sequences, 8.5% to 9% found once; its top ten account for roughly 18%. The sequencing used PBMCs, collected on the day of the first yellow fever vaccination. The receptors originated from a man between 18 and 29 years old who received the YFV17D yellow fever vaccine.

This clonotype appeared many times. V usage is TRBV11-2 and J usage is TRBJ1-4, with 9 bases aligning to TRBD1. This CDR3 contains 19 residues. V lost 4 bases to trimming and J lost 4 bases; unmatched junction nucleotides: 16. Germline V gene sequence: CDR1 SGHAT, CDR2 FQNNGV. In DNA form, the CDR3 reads TGTGCCAGCAGCTCGCTCCCGGGACAGGGAACTGGTGATAATGAAAAACTGTTTTTT. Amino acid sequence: CASSSLPGQGTGDNEKLFF.

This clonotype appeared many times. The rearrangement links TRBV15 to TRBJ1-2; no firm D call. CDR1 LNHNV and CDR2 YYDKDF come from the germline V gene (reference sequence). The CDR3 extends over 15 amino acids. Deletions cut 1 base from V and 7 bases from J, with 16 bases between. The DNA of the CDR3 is TGTGCCACCAGCAGAGTCCTCGGGATGACTATTGGCTACACCTTC. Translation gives CATSRVLGMTIGYTF.

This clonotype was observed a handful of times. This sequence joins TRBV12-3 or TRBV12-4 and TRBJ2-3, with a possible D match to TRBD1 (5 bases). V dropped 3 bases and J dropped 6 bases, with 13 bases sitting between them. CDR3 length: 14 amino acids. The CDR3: CASSFTGGADTQYF. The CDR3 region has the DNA TGTGCCAGCAGTTTTACAGGTGGAGCCGATACGCAGTATTTT.

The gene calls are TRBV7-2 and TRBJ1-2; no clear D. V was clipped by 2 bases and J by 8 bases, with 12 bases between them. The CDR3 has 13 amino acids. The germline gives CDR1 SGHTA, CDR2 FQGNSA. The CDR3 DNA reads TGTGCCAGCAGCTTACCGGACTCCGGGGGCTACACCTTC. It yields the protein CASSLPDSGGYTF.